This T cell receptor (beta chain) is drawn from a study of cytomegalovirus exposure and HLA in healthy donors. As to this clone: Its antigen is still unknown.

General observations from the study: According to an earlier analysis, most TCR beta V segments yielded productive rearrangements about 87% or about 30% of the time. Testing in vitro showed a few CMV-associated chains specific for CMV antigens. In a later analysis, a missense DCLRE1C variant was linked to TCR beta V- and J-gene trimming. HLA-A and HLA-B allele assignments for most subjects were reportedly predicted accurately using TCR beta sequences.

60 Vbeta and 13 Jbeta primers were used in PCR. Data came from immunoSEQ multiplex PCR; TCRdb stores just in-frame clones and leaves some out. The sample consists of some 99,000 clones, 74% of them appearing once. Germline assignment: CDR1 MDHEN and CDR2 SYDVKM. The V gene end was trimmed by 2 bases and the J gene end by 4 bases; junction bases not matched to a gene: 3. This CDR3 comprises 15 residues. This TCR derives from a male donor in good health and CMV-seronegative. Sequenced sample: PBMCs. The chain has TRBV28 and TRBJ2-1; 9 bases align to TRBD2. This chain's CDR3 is CASSLRLAEYNEQFF. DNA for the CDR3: TGTGCCAGCAGTTTAAGACTAGCGGAGTACAATGAGCAGTTCTTC.